This TCR beta chain stems from a study of CD8 T cells in Susac syndrome. In blood CD8+ and CD4+ T cells, TCR beta underwent sequencing. With random hexamers, roughly 0.45 to 1 ug RNA was reverse transcribed. It was immunoSEQ multiplex PCR that amplified TCR beta CDR3 across 54 Vbeta and 13 Jbeta. From the immunoSEQ multiplex PCR reads, TCRdb called clonotypes with MiXCR, one entry per CDR3 protein. The table has under 550,000 distinct CDR3 sequences, approximately 89% seen once. V gave up 10 bases and J gave up 3 bases, with 22 bases separating them. There are 15 residues in the CDR3. The germline gives CDR1 MNHEY, CDR2 SMNVEV (reference sequence).

This clonotype originated in a human donor with multiple sclerosis. This chain uses TRBV27 with TRBJ2-7; D might be TRBD2 (5 bases). Sequenced material: CD8+ T cells from PBMCs. This CDR3 reads CATRIGVPRGYEQYF. As DNA, the CDR3 is TGTGCCACCCGTATAGGAGTGCCACGGGGCTACGAGCAGTACTTC.